This T cell receptor beta chain was captured by sequencing in a study of vaccination effects on CD4 cells after COVID-19. As to this clone: Its antigen is not known.

Using viral peptide pools, the ViraFEST assay grew out antigen-specific CD4+ T cells prior to sequencing. Having been cultured for less than 12 days, the cells underwent CD4+ T cell isolation. Vaccinated recipients, who were negative for nucleocapsid antibodies, had no history of SARS-CoV-2 infection. CDR3 length: 13 residues. The germline V and J ends were trimmed by 0 bases and 4 bases, with 7 bases remaining between them. The germline gives CDR1 SGDLS, CDR2 YYNGEE. Here immunoSEQ multiplex PCR was the method, and the copy in TCRdb shows in-frame clones only, minus some. In the table there are 30,000 to 35,000 clones, 73% of which are singletons.

Sequencing used CD4+ T cells from PBMCs cultured with HCoV-OC43 spike peptides, obtained before COVID-19 vaccination. The subset denotes: HCoV-OC43 spike overlapping peptide pool stimulation. The chain uses TRBV9 and TRBJ1-2; D perhaps matches TRBD1 (5 bases). The receptor comes from a human donor who received a COVID-19 vaccine. In DNA form, the CDR3 reads TGTGCCAGCAGCGTAGGGGGGACCTATGGCTACACCTTC. Protein sequence: CASSVGGTYGYTF.